This entry is about one T cell receptor beta chain. V lost 11 bases, J lost 14 bases, and 13 bases lay in between. The CDR3 sequence is 9 residues long. Germline CDR1 reads LNHDA; CDR2 reads SQIVND (reference sequence). TCRdb's copy holds only in-frame clones and misses some; the assay was immunoSEQ multiplex PCR. This sample has about 20,000 clones, with 87% found just once. The data stem from a study of OX40 agonist ivuxolimab in advanced cancers. Sample: CD4+ or CD8+ T cells sorted from blood, taken in a trial of the OX40 agonist ivuxolimab. The receptor comes from an adult with an advanced solid tumor such as melanoma, head and neck, liver or kidney cancer. J is TRBJ2-1 and V is TRBV19; D gene unclear. This chain's CDR3 is CAVGNMKFF. In DNA form, the CDR3 reads TGTGCCGTGGGGAACATGAAGTTCTTC.